The clone carrying this TCR beta chain has at least ten counts. Its antigen is currently unknown. This sample is part of a study of identical twins. Overall study results and limits: Cord blood's abundant beta clonotypes had fewer insertions, unlike memory repertoires. The study reached conclusions through statistical analysis that was cross-sectional, not following the same donors.

MiXCR, applied by TCRdb to the 5' RACE reads, yields one record per CDR3 protein. Among about 200,000 distinct CDR3 sequences listed, roughly a tenth were seen once. The germline gives CDR1 DFQATT, CDR2 SNEGSKA (reference sequence). The V end was cut by 6 bases, the J end by 0 bases, with 9 bases between. The CDR3 runs 13 residues. Sequencing used memory T cells sorted from blood. The sequence came from a man aged 45-65 years in good health. This chain joins TRBV20-1 and TRBJ2-4; D not certain. For the CDR3, the DNA is TGCAGTGCCGAGAACCTAGCCAAAAACATTCAGTACTTC. It encodes CSAENLAKNIQYF.